These T cell receptor beta chains were read from a single sample in a study of regulatory T cells in long-lasting Graves disease. One entry per CDR3 protein, called by TCRdb with MiXCR from the multiplex PCR reads. The sample has around 500,000 distinct CDR3 sequences; around 12% are singletons. The data also belong to a second study, concerning T cells in Graves' hyperthyroidism and ophthalmopathy.

The sequencing used peripheral blood mononuclear cells (PBMCs), collected at new diagnosis, from a patient treated with antithyroid drugs. The receptors originated from a woman aged 25 to 45 with Graves disease. The CDR3 runs from the conserved cysteine through the conserved F or W. D genes are given only for firm matches. A clone size is listed for some rows: how often the clone was seen (once, few, many), or a class if it is expanded.

d_gene: NA
abundance: many
j_gene: TRBJ2-1
v_gene: TRBV20-1
CDR3nt: TGCAGTGCTAGAGAAGTGACTCGCAATGAGCAGTTCTTC
CDR3aa: CSAREVTRNEQFF

d_gene: TRBD1
abundance: many
j_gene: TRBJ2-1
v_gene: TRBV7-3
CDR3nt: TGTGCCAGCAGCTTAGCAGGGACAGGAGATGAGCAGTTCTTC
CDR3aa: CASSLAGTGDEQFF

d_gene: NA
abundance: NA
j_gene: TRBJ2-7
v_gene: TRBV6-1
CDR3nt: TGTGCCACCCGAGATGGAGGGCCCTACGAGCAGTACTTC
CDR3aa: CATRDGGPYEQYF

d_gene: NA
abundance: NA
j_gene: TRBJ1-4
v_gene: TRBV5-4
CDR3nt: TGTGCCAGCAGCCCCTGGGCGGAGGCGAATGAAAAACTGTTTTTT
CDR3aa: CASSPWAEANEKLFF

d_gene: NA
abundance: few
j_gene: TRBJ2-2
v_gene: TRBV6-9
CDR3nt: TGTGCCAGCAGTTATTTGATCACCGGGGAGCTGTTTTTT
CDR3aa: CASSYLITGELFF

d_gene: NA
abundance: many
j_gene: TRBJ2-7
v_gene: TRBV2
CDR3nt: TGTGCCAGCAGTGAATACGTGCCCTCCTACGAGCAGTACTTC
CDR3aa: CASSEYVPSYEQYF

d_gene: TRBD1
abundance: many
j_gene: TRBJ1-1
v_gene: TRBV6-1
CDR3nt: TGTGCCAGCAGGAAAACAGGGGGCACAGTGAACACTGAAGCTTTCTTT
CDR3aa: CASRKTGGTVNTEAFF

d_gene: NA
abundance: many
j_gene: TRBJ2-2
v_gene: TRBV24-1
CDR3nt: TGTGCCACCAGTTGGCCCACCGGGGAGCTGTTTTTT
CDR3aa: CATSWPTGELFF

d_gene: NA
abundance: NA
j_gene: TRBJ1-1
v_gene: TRBV7-8
CDR3nt: TGTGCCAGCAGCAGCTCAGGAGTTTGGGGTAAGAACACTGAAGCTTTCTTT
CDR3aa: CASSSSGVWGKNTEAFF

d_gene: NA
abundance: many
j_gene: TRBJ2-6
v_gene: TRBV6-2/TRBV6-3
CDR3nt: TGTGCCAGCAGCCGACGGACTGGGGCCAACGTCCTGACTTTC
CDR3aa: CASSRRTGANVLTF

d_gene: NA
abundance: many
j_gene: TRBJ1-1
v_gene: TRBV5-1
CDR3nt: TGCGCCAGCAGCTTGGCCGGACAGAACACTGAAGCTTTCTTT
CDR3aa: CASSLAGQNTEAFF

d_gene: NA
abundance: many
j_gene: TRBJ2-5
v_gene: TRBV2
CDR3nt: TGTGCCAGCATGAATCCAGGCCAAGAGACCCAGTACTTC
CDR3aa: CASMNPGQETQYF

d_gene: NA
abundance: many
j_gene: TRBJ2-5
v_gene: TRBV6-1
CDR3nt: TGTGCCAGCCAGAGGGCGGAGACCCAGTACTTC
CDR3aa: CASQRAETQYF

d_gene: NA
abundance: many
j_gene: TRBJ2-1
v_gene: TRBV12-3/TRBV12-4
CDR3nt: TGTGCCAGCAGCTTTAGCGGTGCCTACAATGAGCAGTTCTTC
CDR3aa: CASSFSGAYNEQFF

d_gene: TRBD1
abundance: many
j_gene: TRBJ1-4
v_gene: TRBV29-1
CDR3nt: TGCAGCGCCACGGGGATCCGGACAGGGACTTTAGGTGAAAAACTGTTTTTT
CDR3aa: CSATGIRTGTLGEKLFF

d_gene: NA
abundance: many
j_gene: TRBJ1-2
v_gene: TRBV30
CDR3nt: TGTGCCTTAAAGGTCCCCTATGGCTACACCTTC
CDR3aa: CALKVPYGYTF

d_gene: NA
abundance: NA
j_gene: TRBJ1-1
v_gene: TRBV11-3
CDR3nt: TGTGCCAGCAGCTTGGCGTCTGAAGCTTTCTTT
CDR3aa: CASSLASEAFF

d_gene: NA
abundance: many
j_gene: TRBJ1-1
v_gene: TRBV6-1
CDR3nt: TGTGCCAGCACCCTGGAGGGTATCACTGAAGCTTTCTTT
CDR3aa: CASTLEGITEAFF

d_gene: NA
abundance: few
j_gene: TRBJ1-1
v_gene: TRBV6-9
CDR3nt: TGTGCCAGCAGTTACTCCTTGGGGCGGGGCAGGTGGACTGAAGCTTTCTTT
CDR3aa: CASSYSLGRGRWTEAFF

d_gene: NA
abundance: many
j_gene: TRBJ1-4
v_gene: TRBV12-3/TRBV12-4
CDR3nt: TGTGCCAGCAGTTGGCCTTCAGGGGATGAAAAACTGTTTTTT
CDR3aa: CASSWPSGDEKLFF

d_gene: NA
abundance: many
j_gene: TRBJ2-5
v_gene: TRBV11-2
CDR3nt: TGTGCCAGCAGCTTAGGCGGTCAAGAGACCCAGTACTTC
CDR3aa: CASSLGGQETQYF

d_gene: NA
abundance: many
j_gene: TRBJ2-1
v_gene: TRBV11-3
CDR3nt: TGTGCCAGCAGCTTAGCCCTGCTTACATTTAAAGGGTCCTACAATGAGCAGTTCTTC
CDR3aa: CASSLALLTFKGSYNEQFF

d_gene: TRBD1
abundance: many
j_gene: TRBJ1-5
v_gene: TRBV7-8
CDR3nt: TGTGCCAGCAGCCCCCGCCGGGACAGGGGACCCTATAGCAATCAGCCCCAGCATTTT
CDR3aa: CASSPRRDRGPYSNQPQHF

d_gene: NA
abundance: many
j_gene: TRBJ2-2
v_gene: TRBV5-1
CDR3nt: TGCGCCAGCAGCTTTGGGACGGCGAACACCGGGGAGCTGTTTTTT
CDR3aa: CASSFGTANTGELFF

d_gene: NA
abundance: many
j_gene: TRBJ1-6
v_gene: TRBV6-9
CDR3nt: TGTGCCAGCAGTTACCTCCCGTCCGTGGGCAGGGTTAATTCACCCCTCCACTTT
CDR3aa: CASSYLPSVGRVNSPLHF

d_gene: TRBD2
abundance: many
j_gene: TRBJ2-2
v_gene: TRBV28
CDR3nt: TGTGCCAGCAGTTTAAGTTCCGGCGGGAGGGCCGGCGGGGAGCTGTTTTTT
CDR3aa: CASSLSSGGRAGGELFF

d_gene: TRBD2
abundance: many
j_gene: TRBJ2-7
v_gene: TRBV6-5
CDR3nt: TGTGCCAGCAGTTCAACGGGACTAGCGGGAAACGAGCAGTACTTC
CDR3aa: CASSSTGLAGNEQYF

d_gene: TRBD1
abundance: few
j_gene: TRBJ1-5
v_gene: TRBV7-2
CDR3nt: TGTGCCAGCAGCCCAATTGGACAGGGGAGCAATCAGCCCCAGCATTTT
CDR3aa: CASSPIGQGSNQPQHF

d_gene: TRBD2
abundance: few
j_gene: TRBJ2-1
v_gene: TRBV29-1
CDR3nt: TGCAGCGTTGGGGGGACTAGCGGGAGATTTGAGCAGTTCTTC
CDR3aa: CSVGGTSGRFEQFF

d_gene: TRBD2
abundance: many
j_gene: TRBJ2-7
v_gene: TRBV28
CDR3nt: TGTGCCAGCAGTCGGACTAGCGGGAGGTGGTCCGAGCAGTACTTC
CDR3aa: CASSRTSGRWSEQYF

d_gene: TRBD2
abundance: few
j_gene: TRBJ2-1
v_gene: TRBV6-9
CDR3nt: TGTGCCAGCAGTTACCCCCTAGCGGGAGGGGTAGATGAGCAGTTCTTC
CDR3aa: CASSYPLAGGVDEQFF

d_gene: NA
abundance: many
j_gene: TRBJ2-7
v_gene: TRBV6-5
CDR3nt: TGTGCCAGCAGTTACTTGGGCGAGCAGTACTTC
CDR3aa: CASSYLGEQYF

d_gene: NA
abundance: few
j_gene: TRBJ2-7
v_gene: TRBV6-5
CDR3nt: TGTGCCAGCAGTTACCGCGACACGCACTATTACGAGCAGTACTTC
CDR3aa: CASSYRDTHYYEQYF

d_gene: NA
abundance: few
j_gene: TRBJ2-5
v_gene: TRBV3-1
CDR3nt: TGTGCCAGCAGCCCCCCTAGCCGACCTGGGGAGACCCAGTACTTC
CDR3aa: CASSPPSRPGETQYF

d_gene: NA
abundance: many
j_gene: TRBJ2-4
v_gene: TRBV18
CDR3nt: TGTGCCAGCTCACCGCCAGTCCGGGCCAAAAACATTCAGTACTTC
CDR3aa: CASSPPVRAKNIQYF

d_gene: NA
abundance: many
j_gene: TRBJ2-7
v_gene: TRBV2
CDR3nt: TGTGCCAGCAGGAGACATCTGAGCTCCTACGAGCAGTACTTC
CDR3aa: CASRRHLSSYEQYF

d_gene: NA
abundance: many
j_gene: TRBJ2-3
v_gene: TRBV24-1
CDR3nt: TGTGCCACCAGTGACCCTAGCTATACGCAGTATTTT
CDR3aa: CATSDPSYTQYF